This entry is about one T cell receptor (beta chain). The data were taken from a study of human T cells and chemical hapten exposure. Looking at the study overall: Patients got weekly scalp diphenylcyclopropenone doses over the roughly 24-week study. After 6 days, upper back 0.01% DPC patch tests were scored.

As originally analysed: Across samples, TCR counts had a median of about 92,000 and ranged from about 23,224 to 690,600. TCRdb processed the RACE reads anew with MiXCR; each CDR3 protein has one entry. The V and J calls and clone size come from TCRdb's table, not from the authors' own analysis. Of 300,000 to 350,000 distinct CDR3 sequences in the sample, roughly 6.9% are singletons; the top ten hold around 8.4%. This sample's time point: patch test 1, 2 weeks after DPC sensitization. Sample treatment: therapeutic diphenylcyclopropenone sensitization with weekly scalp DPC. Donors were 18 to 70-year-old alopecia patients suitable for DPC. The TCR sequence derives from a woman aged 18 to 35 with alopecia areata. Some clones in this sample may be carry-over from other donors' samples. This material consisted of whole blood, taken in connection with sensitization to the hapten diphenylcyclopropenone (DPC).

This CDR3 is CSVDRRDSTDTQYF. The CDR3 DNA is TGCAGCGTTGACCGACGAGACAGCACAGATACGCAGTATTTT. The rearrangement links TRBV29-1 to TRBJ2-3; D is undetermined. V dropped 3 bases and J dropped 0 bases, with 10 bases sitting between them. CDR1 and CDR2 (germline): SQVTM, ANQGSEA. The CDR3 has 14 amino acids.